These T cell receptor beta chains were read from a single sample in a study of post-analysis software for immune sequencing data. MiXCR, run by TCRdb on the PCR reads, gives a single entry per CDR3 protein. The sample records 600,000 to 700,000 distinct CDR3 sequences, 55% to 70% being singletons. The sample was blood. These receptor sequences come from a girl aged 2-10 years with multiple sclerosis. Both conserved end residues are part of each CDR3. A D gene is named only where the DNA matches it firmly. Not every row has a clone size; where given, it reads once, few, many or a size class.

J gene	clone size	V gene	D gene	CDR3 protein	CDR3 DNA
TRBJ1-2	.	TRBV7-9	.	CASSLNLVYGYTF	TGTGCCAGCAGCTTAAACCTTGTCTATGGCTACACCTTC
TRBJ2-1	few	TRBV14	.	CASSNSGYNEQFF	TGTGCCAGCAGCAACTCAGGTTACAATGAGCAGTTCTTC
TRBJ2-1	few	TRBV10-3	TRBD1	CAISEDRGISYNEQFF	TGTGCCATCAGTGAAGACAGGGGAATTTCCTACAATGAGCAGTTCTTC
TRBJ2-1	.	TRBV7-8	TRBD2	CASSLALGLANSYNEQFF	TGTGCCAGCAGCTTAGCGCTCGGACTAGCGAACTCCTACAATGAGCAGTTCTTC
TRBJ2-7	.	TRBV10-2	TRBD2	CASTLRTSGSYEQYF	TGCGCCAGCACCCTTAGGACTAGCGGGAGTTACGAGCAGTACTTC
TRBJ1-2	.	TRBV6-1	.	CASSRGGWTDYGYTF	TGTGCCAGCAGTCGGGGGGGCTGGACGGACTATGGCTACACCTTC
TRBJ2-1	.	TRBV3-1	TRBD2	CASSQSRLAGVSYNEQFF	TGTGCCAGCAGCCAAAGCCGACTAGCGGGTGTCTCCTACAATGAGCAGTTCTTC
TRBJ2-1	.	TRBV20-1	TRBD1	CSASNGTGNEQFF	TGCAGTGCTAGTAACGGGACAGGCAATGAGCAGTTCTTC
TRBJ2-6	.	TRBV7-8	TRBD1	CASSGETGESGANVLTF	TGTGCCAGCAGCGGAGAGACAGGGGAATCTGGGGCCAACGTCCTGACTTTC
TRBJ2-3	.	TRBV6-4	.	CASSSGLLTDTQYF	TGTGCCAGCAGTTCGGGTCTACTCACAGATACGCAGTATTTT
TRBJ2-1	.	TRBV5-1	.	CASSPGLVLGSYNEQFF	TGCGCCAGCAGTCCTGGACTGGTCCTTGGGTCCTACAATGAGCAGTTCTTC
TRBJ2-2	.	TRBV3-1	.	CASSQVGRNTGELFF	TGTGCCAGCAGCCAAGTCGGGAGGAACACCGGGGAGCTGTTTTTT
TRBJ1-1	.	TRBV20-1	.	CSAEGSSLNTEAFF	TGCAGTGCTGAGGGATCCTCATTGAACACTGAAGCTTTCTTT
TRBJ1-1	.	TRBV5-1	.	CASSLASLLNTEAFF	TGCGCCAGCAGCTTGGCGTCACTGTTGAACACTGAAGCTTTCTTT
TRBJ2-1	.	TRBV6-5	TRBD2	CASSYRGEREFGYNEQFF	TGTGCCAGCAGTTACAGGGGCGAGCGGGAGTTTGGATACAATGAGCAGTTCTTC
TRBJ1-2	once	TRBV19	TRBD1	CASSFIGQAVGRYGYTF	TGTGCCAGTAGTTTCATAGGACAGGCTGTAGGACGTTATGGCTACACCTTC
TRBJ2-1	.	TRBV5-1	TRBD1	CASSTPVTGGRGEQFF	TGCGCCAGCAGTACACCAGTCACAGGGGGCAGGGGTGAGCAGTTCTTC
TRBJ2-1	few	TRBV4-1	.	CASSPHGTVRFAEQFF	TGCGCCAGCAGCCCCCACGGGACGGTTAGATTCGCTGAGCAGTTCTTC
TRBJ1-2	.	TRBV9	.	CASSVGGSRAEGYTF	TGTGCCAGCAGCGTAGGGGGGTCGAGGGCGGAAGGCTACACCTTC
TRBJ2-1	once	TRBV7-9	.	CASSQGPGHVDLSSYNEQFF	TGTGCCAGCAGCCAGGGGCCTGGACACGTCGACTTAAGCTCCTACAATGAGCAGTTCTTC